This T cell receptor (beta chain) was captured in a study of blood T cell repertoires in COVID-19. Study overall: Sample material is recorded as cDNA or gDNA derived from T cells, B-cell-depleted T cells, or PBMCs.

CDR1 and CDR2 (germline): KGHSH, LQKENI. The CDR3 runs 15 residues. The trim removed 4 bases at V and 2 bases at J, leaving 5 bases unmatched. In the original analysis: The assay estimated nucleated cells by amplifying reference gene primers. TCRdb keeps only in-frame clones here, not all; method: immunoSEQ multiplex PCR. V and J calls and clone size are given by that table; D and trimming were obtained from the DNA. This table has some 110,000 clones, around 80% appearing once. This receptor was obtained from a man in his sixties or seventies with acute or convalescent COVID-19. This chain links TRBV18 with TRBJ1-5, with 7 bases aligning to TRBD1. The sequenced material came from peripheral blood. The CDR3 region is CASSQLTGGNQPQHF. The CDR3 DNA reads TGTGCCAGCTCACAACTTACAGGGGGCAATCAGCCCCAGCATTTT. The whole variable domain, filled in from reference TRBV18 and TRBJ1-5, reads NAGVMQNPRHLVRRRGQEARLRCSPMKGHSHVYWYRQLPEEGLKFMVYLQKENIIDESGMPKERFSAEFPKEGPSILRIQQVVRGDSAAYFCASSQLTGGNQPQHFGDGTRLSIL.